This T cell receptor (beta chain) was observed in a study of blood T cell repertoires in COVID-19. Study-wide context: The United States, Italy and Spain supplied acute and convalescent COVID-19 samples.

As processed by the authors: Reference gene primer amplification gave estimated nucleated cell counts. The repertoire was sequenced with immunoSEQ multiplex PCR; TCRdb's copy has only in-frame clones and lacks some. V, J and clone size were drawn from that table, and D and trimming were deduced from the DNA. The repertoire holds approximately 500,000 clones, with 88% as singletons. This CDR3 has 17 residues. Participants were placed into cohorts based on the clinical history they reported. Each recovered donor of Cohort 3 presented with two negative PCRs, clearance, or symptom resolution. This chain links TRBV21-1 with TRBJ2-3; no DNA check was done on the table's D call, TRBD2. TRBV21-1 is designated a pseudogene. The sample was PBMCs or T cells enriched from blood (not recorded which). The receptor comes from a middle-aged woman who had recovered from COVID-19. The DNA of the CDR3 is TGTGCCAGCAGCAAATACCCCAGCGGGAGTGCTGAAGATACGCAGTATTTT. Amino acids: CASSKYPSGSAEDTQYF.